Shown below are 29 T cell receptor beta chains from a single sample sequenced in a study of cytomegalovirus exposure and HLA in healthy donors. PCR used 60 Vbeta primers and 13 Jbeta primers. The method was immunoSEQ multiplex PCR; TCRdb's version includes in-frame clones alone and lacks a portion of them. This sample yields a few hundred thousand clones, of which roughly 80% are seen a single time; 2.9% belongs to the top ten. The sample was PBMCs. These receptors all stem from a man younger than 45 in good health and CMV-seronegative.

V gene TRBV6-6 combines with J gene TRBJ1-6; 8 nucleotides align to TRBD1. J gave up 9 bases and V 2 bases, and 3 bases lay outside the gene matches. Germline-derived CDR1 and CDR2 are MNHNY and SVGAGI (reference sequence). This CDR3 region has 14 residues. The CDR3 DNA reads TGTGCCAGCAGTTACCAGGGGGCCGCTTCACCCCTCCACTTT. Translating it yields CASSYQGAASPLHF.

The rearrangement uses TRBV5-1 and TRBJ2-2, with a weak D call TRBD2 (5 bases). Germline V lookup: CDR1 SGHRS, CDR2 YFSETQ. V was clipped by 4 bases and J by 4 bases, with 14 bases between them. This CDR3 comprises 15 residues. The chain's CDR3 is CASSPWGVGTGELFF. The CDR3 bases are TGCGCCAGCAGCCCGTGGGGAGTTGGCACCGGGGAGCTGTTTTTT.

This chain joins TRBV19 and TRBJ2-4, with 14 bases fitting TRBD2. J gave up 8 bases and V 5 bases, and 8 bases lay outside the gene matches. This CDR3 is built from 16 residues. In germline, CDR1 is LNHDA, CDR2 SQIVND (reference sequence). CDR3 sequence reads: CASSPKGTSGGDIQYF. CDR3 in DNA: TGTGCCAGTAGTCCTAAGGGGACTAGCGGGGGAGACATTCAGTACTTC.

This sequence joins TRBV28 and TRBJ1-1; D may be TRBD1 (6 bases). Per germline, CDR1 MDHEN and CDR2 SYDVKM. CDR3 size: 14 residues. The V gene lost 9 bases and the J gene lost 2 bases, with 16 bases spanning the gap. The CDR3 spells CASGTLQINTEAFF. CDR3 bases: TGTGCCAGTGGGACATTGCAAATTAACACTGAAGCTTTCTTT. Based on the CDR3 plus reference TRBV28 and TRBJ1-1, the full variable domain is DVKVTQSSRYLVKRTGEKVFLECVQDMDHENMFWYRQDPGLGLRLIYFSYDVKMKEKGDIPEGYSVSREKKERFSLILESASTNQTSMYLCASGTLQINTEAFFGQGTRLTVV.

The chain recombines TRBV6-6 with TRBJ2-2, with 9 positions matching TRBD1. Germline trimming cut 5 bases from V and 7 bases from J; bases unmatched to any gene: 5. This CDR3 has 14 residues. CDR1 is MNHNY and CDR2 is SVGAGI in the germline V gene (reference sequence). The CDR3 DNA reads TGTGCCAGCAGTCCCGGGACAGGGCTCGGGGAGCTGTTTTTT. Protein: CASSPGTGLGELFF.

This clone was found a few times. In DNA, the CDR3 is TGTGCCAGCAGTAGTCTTGGGGGGGGGAGCACAGATACGCAGTATTTT. Residues: CASSSLGGGSTDTQYF. The gene calls are TRBV27 and TRBJ2-3; 7 bases map to TRBD2. The CDR3 totals 16 residues. The germline gives CDR1 MNHEY, CDR2 SMNVEV (reference sequence). V was clipped by 5 bases and J by 0 bases; unmatched bases: 8.

The V and J genes are TRBV6-1 and TRBJ1-2, with TRBD1 as a possible D gene (5 bases). The germline CDR1 and CDR2 sequences are MNHNS and SASEGT. The CDR3 totals 15 residues. V shed 7 bases and J shed 0 bases, with 15 bases lying between them. The CDR3 nucleotides read TGTGCCAGCAATATCGACGGGGGAACTAACTATGGCTACACCTTC. Translating gives CASNIDGGTNYGYTF.

The chain has TRBV19 and TRBJ1-5; 12 bases match TRBD1. This CDR3 comprises 15 residues. Germline V gene data show CDR1 as LNHDA and CDR2 as SQIVND (reference sequence). The V and J ends lost 7 bases and 3 bases, in that order; junction bases with no gene match: 4. CDR3 sequence: CASKGTGGLNQPQHF. CDR3 in DNA: TGTGCCAGTAAGGGGACAGGGGGCCTCAATCAGCCCCAGCATTTT.

The rearrangement links TRBV27 to TRBJ2-1; maybe TRBD2 (5 bases). Germline CDR1 MNHEY, CDR2 SMNVEV (reference sequence). Trimming stripped 3 bases from V and 5 bases from J, with 14 bases between. CDR3 length: 15 residues. DNA for the CDR3: TGTGCCAGCAGTTTGAGGTGGGGAGCAAACAATGAGCAGTTCTTC. As protein: CASSLRWGANNEQFF.

The V gene is TRBV7-9, the J gene TRBJ1-3; perhaps TRBD1 as D (5 bases). This CDR3 has 16 amino acids. Trimming removed 1 base from V and 1 base from J, with 11 bases in between. CDR1 and CDR2 (germline): SEHNR, FQNEAQ (reference sequence). The CDR3 nucleotides are TGTGCCAGCAGCTTAGTCTGGGGGGATTCTGGAAACACCATATATTTT. Translating gives CASSLVWGDSGNTIYF.

The chain links TRBV6-1 to TRBJ2-7, with 8 bases matching TRBD1. After removal of 7 bases from V and 1 base from J, the junction contained 9 bases not matched to a gene. The V gene's germline CDR1 is MNHNS and CDR2 SASEGT. The CDR3 spans 15 residues. The CDR3 loop is CASTIGQGRSYEQYF. DNA of the CDR3: TGTGCCAGCACCATAGGACAGGGAAGGTCCTACGAGCAGTACTTC.

The chain uses TRBV28 and TRBJ1-4; D is uncertain. V dropped 2 bases and J dropped 6 bases, with 10 bases sitting between them. This CDR3 has 14 residues. The germline CDR1 and CDR2 sequences are MDHEN and SYDVKM. For the CDR3, the DNA is TGTGCCAGCAGTTTAGGAGGAGGATATGAAAAACTGTTTTTT. Protein sequence: CASSLGGGYEKLFF.

The J gene is TRBJ2-1, the V gene TRBV11-3, with 7 nucleotides matching TRBD1. The CDR3 totals 13 residues. The germline V gene encodes CDR1 SGHNT and CDR2 YENEEA. Trimming at V came to 1 base and at J to 9 bases, leaving 3 bases not matched to a gene. The CDR3 DNA is TGTGCCAGCAGCTTAGGACAGGGTAGTGAGCAGTTCTTC. It encodes CASSLGQGSEQFF. Full variable domain (missing parts from reference TRBV11-3 and TRBJ2-1): EAGVVQSPRYKIIEKKQPVAFWCNPISGHNTLYWYLQNLGQGPELLIRYENEEAVDDSQLPKDRFSAERLKGVDSTLKIQPAELGDSAVYLCASSLGQGSEQFFGPGTRLTVL.

As to this clone: One end of the junction varies from germline; a read error may be responsible. The J gene is TRBJ2-1, the V gene TRBV7-7; TRBD2 agrees at 15 bases. The CDR3 extends over 17 amino acids. Germline CDR1 reads SSHAT; CDR2 reads FNYEAQ (reference sequence). This CDR3 is CASSRGLAGGPYNEQFF. CDR3 DNA: TGTGCTAGCAGCCGGGGACTAGCGGGGGGCCCCTACAATGAGCAGTTCTTC.

The chain couples TRBV5-1 to TRBJ2-2, with D unclear. With 0 bases removed from V and 1 base from J, the gap between germline ends came to 7 bases. Germline assignment: CDR1 SGHRS and CDR2 YFSETQ. The CDR3 spans 15 residues. As DNA, the CDR3 is TGCGCCAGCAGCTTGGCGGGTGTGAACACCGGGGAGCTGTTTTTT. Translation gives CASSLAGVNTGELFF. The whole variable domain, filled in from reference TRBV5-1 and TRBJ2-2, reads KAGVTQTPRYLIKTRGQQVTLSCSPISGHRSVSWYQQTPGQGLQFLFEYFSETQRNKGNFPGRFSGRQFSNSRSEMNVSTLELGDSALYLCASSLAGVNTGELFFGEGSRLTVL.

Details on this clone: One junction end disagrees with the germline gene, perhaps due to a read error. As DNA, the CDR3 is TGTTCCAGCAGGCAGGGAGGGGCGGGGTACGAGCAGTACTTC. Translating it yields CSSRQGGAGYEQYF. The V gene is TRBV7-9, the J gene TRBJ2-7; 7 bases match TRBD2. CDR3 size: 14 residues. The V gene's germline CDR1 is SEHNR and CDR2 FQNEAQ (reference sequence). Looking up the rest from reference TRBV7-9 and TRBJ2-7 gives the full variable domain: DTGVSQNPRHKITKRGQNVTFRCDPISEHNRLYWYRQTLGQGPEFLTYFQNEAQLEKSRLLSDRFSAERPKGSFSTLEIQRTEQGDSAMYLCSSRQGGAGYEQYFGPGTRLTVT.

The chain recombines TRBV4-1 with TRBJ2-7; perhaps TRBD1 as D (6 bases). The CDR3 consists of 13 residues. V lost 0 bases, J lost 4 bases, and 7 bases lay in between. Germline CDR1 MGHRA, CDR2 YSYEKL. CDR3 DNA sequence: TGCGCCAGCAGCCAAGAAGGACAGTACGAGCAGTACTTC. Translation: CASSQEGQYEQYF.

The V gene is TRBV2, the J gene TRBJ2-2, with 7 bases aligning to TRBD2. Losses at the gene ends were 10 bases for V and 2 bases for J; bases not matched to a gene: 10. Germline CDR1 and CDR2: SNHLY and FYNNEI. The CDR3 extends over 15 amino acids. The CDR3 spells CATDRSGVNTGELFF. The DNA of the CDR3 is TGTGCCACCGATCGCAGCGGGGTTAACACCGGGGAGCTGTTTTTT.

V and J are TRBV2 and TRBJ2-1; D uncertain. The CDR3 has 11 residues. V lost 5 bases and J 10 bases, leaving 9 bases between the germline ends. CDR1 is SNHLY, CDR2 FYNNEI, per germline. The CDR3 nucleotides are TGTGCCAGCAGTCCCAGATACGAGCAGTTCTTC. This codes for CASSPRYEQFF.

The CDR3 here is CASSINSGTPNIQYF. The CDR3 nucleotides read TGTGCCAGCAGCATCAATAGCGGGACCCCTAACATTCAGTACTTC. J is TRBJ2-4 and V is TRBV5-5, with TRBD2 matching over 8 bases. Trimming took 4 bases from V and 7 from J; bases not matched to a gene: 10. CDR1 and CDR2 from the germline V gene are SGHKS and YYEKEE (reference sequence). This CDR3 region has 15 residues.

This chain joins TRBV5-4 and TRBJ2-7; 8 nucleotides match TRBD2. Germline V gene sequence: CDR1 SGHNT, CDR2 YYREEE (reference sequence). Trimming at V came to 0 bases and at J to 4 bases, leaving 3 bases not matched to a gene. The CDR3 contains 14 residues. The DNA of the CDR3 is TGTGCCAGCAGCTTGGGGGCGGGAGGTTACGAGCAGTACTTC. It is translated as CASSLGAGGYEQYF.

The chain has TRBV15 and TRBJ2-7; D gene unclear. CDR1 and CDR2 from the germline V gene are LNHNV and YYDKDF (reference sequence). V was cut by 4 bases and J by 8 bases, with 12 bases left in between. This CDR3 has 12 residues. The DNA for the CDR3 is TGTGCCACCAGCAACCCGGGTGCCCAGCAGTACTTC. It codes for CATSNPGAQQYF. Complete variable domain (other parts from reference TRBV15 and TRBJ2-7): DAMVIQNPRYQVTQFGKPVTLSCSQTLNHNVMYWYQQKSSQAPKLLFHYYDKDFNNEADTPDNFQSRRPNTSFCFLDIRSPGLGDTAMYLCATSNPGAQQYFGPGTRLTVT.

This chain uses TRBV19 with TRBJ2-2; TRBD2 agrees at 7 bases. Germline CDR1 and CDR2: LNHDA and SQIVND (reference sequence). CDR3 length: 16 amino acids. Trimming took 2 bases from V and 6 from J; bases not matched to a gene: 9. CDR3 in DNA: TGTGCCAGTAGTATATTTAGGGGAGGGCCCGCCGGGGAGCTGTTTTTT. It codes for CASSIFRGGPAGELFF.

This chain connects TRBV7-2 to TRBJ1-5; D remains unclear. The CDR3 covers 14 residues. Germline CDR1 reads SGHTA; CDR2 reads FQGNSA. Between the trimmed V and J ends, which lost 4 bases and 0 bases, there was a span of 7 bases. The CDR3 reads CASSSSSSNQPQHF. DNA of the CDR3: TGTGCCAGCAGCTCTTCGTCTAGCAATCAGCCCCAGCATTTT.

This CDR3 is CASSFRGAGGGQPYEQYF. CDR3 nucleotide sequence: TGTGCCAGCAGCTTCCGCGGGGCTGGCGGGGGACAACCCTACGAGCAGTACTTC. The chain carries TRBV11-2 and TRBJ2-7; maybe TRBD2 (7 bases). CDR3 length: 18 residues. CDR1 and CDR2 (germline): SGHAT, FQNNGV. Trimming removed 3 bases from V and 2 bases from J, with 23 bases in between.

This clone was detected a few times. The rearrangement links TRBV7-8 to TRBJ2-7; 9 bases agree with TRBD1. The CDR3 has 15 residues. The germline V gene encodes CDR1 SGHVS and CDR2 FQNEAQ. J lost 4 bases, V lost 2 bases, and 6 bases had no gene match. The CDR3 DNA follows: TGTGCCAGCAGCTTAAACCCCGGACAGGGGTACGAGCAGTACTTC. Translated, it gives CASSLNPGQGYEQYF.

CDR3 protein: CAIGPTGNTEAFF. In nucleotides, the CDR3 is TGTGCCATCGGCCCCACAGGGAACACTGAAGCTTTCTTT. The rearrangement joins TRBV10-3 to TRBJ1-1; a possible D gene is TRBD1 (5 bases). This CDR3 region has 13 residues. Trimming removed 8 bases at V and 1 base at J, with 11 bases between. Germline CDR1 reads ENHRY; CDR2 reads SYGVKD.

The genes are TRBV7-8 and TRBJ2-7; possibly TRBD1 for D (6 bases). Trimming shortened V by 4 bases and J by 2 bases, and 12 bases separated the two germline ends. Looked up from germline, CDR1 is SGHVS and CDR2 is FQNEAQ. The CDR3 consists of 14 residues. Here the CDR3 DNA reads TGTGCCAGCAGCTCTACAGGGAGCCCCTACGAGCAGTACTTC. Residues: CASSSTGSPYEQYF.

This clone was detected only a few times. CDR3 DNA sequence: TGTGCCAGCAGCTTCCGGGGAAACAATGAGCAGTTCTTC. This gives the protein CASSFRGNNEQFF. The rearrangement joins TRBV7-2 to TRBJ2-1; maybe TRBD2 (5 bases). This CDR3 has 13 residues. The V and J ends lost 3 bases and 5 bases respectively, with 8 bases between them. Germline V gene sequence: CDR1 SGHTA, CDR2 FQGNSA.